This TCR beta chain was obtained from a study of shared clonotypes between healthy human individuals. This clone was seen a few times. In the original analysis: Filtering of immunoSEQ junctional sequences could not match full-length read filtering. Clones were read by immunoSEQ multiplex PCR, and TCRdb kept only the in-frame ones, dropping some. The DNA gave D and trimming, while V, J and clone size come from that table. The sample records some 2.1 million clones, about 95% being singletons. Terminally differentiated effector memory CD45RA+ cells were excluded from the naive CD8 cells, which were CD45RO-negative and positively selected for CCR7. The sequence came from a man aged 18 to 29 in good health. The sample comprised naive CD8+ T cells sorted from blood.

CDR3 in amino acids: CASSIRPSKTGSNSPLHF. CDR3 bases: TGTGCCAGTAGTATACGTCCGTCGAAGACAGGGTCTAATTCACCCCTCCACTTT. The chain combines TRBV19 with TRBJ1-6, with 7 bases identical to TRBD1. Germline assignment: CDR1 LNHDA and CDR2 SQIVND (reference sequence). V was pared by 2 bases and J by 6 bases, with 13 bases of the junction left unmatched. The CDR3 runs 18 residues. The variable domain in full, completed from reference TRBV19 and TRBJ1-6, reads DGGITQSPKYLFRKEGQNVTLSCEQNLNHDAMYWYRQDPGQGLRLIYYSQIVNDFQKGDIAEGYSVSREKKESFPLTVTSAQKNPTAFYLCASSIRPSKTGSNSPLHFGNGTRLTVT.